Each of the 11 T cell receptor beta chains below was sequenced from the same sample in a study of blood T cells in healthy people across ages. Primed by a sample-barcoded 5' primer and a J-beta primer mix, a second PCR proceeded for 7 to 11 cycles. A single record per CDR3 protein comes from TCRdb applying MiXCR to the 5' RACE reads. Of about 670,000 distinct CDR3 sequences listed, 40% to 45% are singletons. The sequenced sample consisted of blood. The source of these receptors is a man aged 80 or over in good health.

In regard to this clonotype: The junction departs from the called germline gene at one end, perhaps through a read error. V and J are TRBV4-1 and TRBJ2-7, with a weak D call TRBD1 (6 bases). There are 14 residues in the CDR3. Looked up from germline, CDR1 is MGHRA and CDR2 is YSYEKL. The CDR3 DNA sequence: TGCGCCAGCAGCCAAGATTCCAGGGGTAGGGAGCGGTACTTC. This gives the protein CASSQDSRGRERYF.

This sequence joins TRBV6-1 and TRBJ1-1; D is uncertain. The ends were cut back, 3 bases at V and 4 bases at J, with 9 bases in the middle. The germline gives CDR1 MNHNS, CDR2 SASEGT. The CDR3 runs to 13 residues. The chain's CDR3 is CASSDRISTEAFF. Here the CDR3 DNA reads TGTGCCAGCAGTGACAGGATCTCCACTGAAGCTTTCTTT.

This clonotype has just a few counts. V and J are TRBV12-3 or TRBV12-4 and TRBJ2-2, with D possibly TRBD1 on 6 matching bases. CDR3 length: 13 residues. V was trimmed by 8 bases and J by 7 bases, leaving 14 bases between them. CDR3 loop: CASVRGSSGELFF. Written as DNA, the CDR3 is TGTGCCAGCGTGAGGGGGTCGAGCGGGGAGCTGTTTTTT.

V usage is TRBV12-3 or TRBV12-4 and J usage is TRBJ2-3; 7 bases align to TRBD1. The CDR3 extends over 13 amino acids. V trimming: 6 bases; J trimming: 7 bases; junction bases outside the gene matches: 7. The CDR3 loop is CASSATGEHTQYF. In DNA form, the CDR3 reads TGTGCCAGCAGCGCTACAGGGGAACATACGCAGTATTTT.

Ten or more counts support this clonotype. The rearrangement links TRBV6-2 or TRBV6-3 to TRBJ2-7; no clear D. The germline CDR1 and CDR2 sequences are MNHEY and SVGEGT. V was shortened by 8 bases and J by 1 base, with 6 bases between the two germline ends. This CDR3 spans 11 amino acids. The CDR3 DNA is TGTGCCAGCGGCCTATCCTACGAGCAGTACTTC. This codes for CASGLSYEQYF.

This clonotype was detected ten times or more. This chain connects TRBV7-2 to TRBJ2-7; 10 bases fit TRBD2. Germline V gives CDR1 SGHTA, CDR2 FQGNSA. V was clipped by 1 base and J by 7 bases; unmatched bases: 4. The CDR3 has 14 residues. The CDR3 coding sequence is TGTGCCAGCAGCTTAGGGCTAGCGGGAGATGAGCAGTACTTC. Protein sequence: CASSLGLAGDEQYF.

The chain links TRBV10-3 to TRBJ2-7, with 7 bases lining up with TRBD2. The J segment lost 6 bases and the V segment lost 4 bases, leaving 3 bases of the junction unmatched. Germline V lookup: CDR1 ENHRY, CDR2 SYGVKD. The CDR3 loop spans 12 amino acids. The CDR3 loop is CAISAASGEQYF. The CDR3 nucleotides read TGTGCCATCAGTGCAGCTAGCGGCGAGCAGTACTTC.

This clonotype is a singleton in its sample. The V call is TRBV29-1, the J call TRBJ1-1; D is ambiguous. CDR1 is SQVTM, CDR2 ANQGSEA, per germline. Deletions cut 5 bases from V and 5 bases from J, with 12 bases between. The CDR3 sequence is 12 residues long. Here the CDR3 reads CSVQATGTEAFF. The CDR3 DNA sequence: TGCAGCGTTCAAGCAACGGGGACTGAAGCTTTCTTT.

This clonotype occurred a few times. The chain is built from TRBV7-2 and TRBJ1-1; D is unresolved. The germline CDR1 and CDR2 sequences are SGHTA and FQGNSA. The CDR3 length is 12 residues. Between the trimmed V and J ends, which lost 5 bases and 3 bases, there was a span of 7 bases. CDR3 DNA sequence: TGTGCCAGCAGCCTGGCGTACACTGAAGCTTTCTTT. This translates into CASSLAYTEAFF.

This chain joins TRBV4-3 and TRBJ2-1; 8 bases map to TRBD2. Matching the DNA end better, TRBJ2-7 makes the J call doubtful. CDR1 and CDR2 (germline): LGHNA, YSLEER. The CDR3 sequence is 16 residues long. The CDR3 DNA sequence: TGCGCCAGCAGCCATATAGCGGGAATAGAAGGCAATGAGCAGTACTTC. Amino acids: CASSHIAGIEGNEQYF.

The table lists this clonotype with a count of one. This may arise from a read error, as a much more abundant clone is one base away. This chain links TRBV29-1 with TRBJ2-3; 8 bases fit TRBD2. CDR1 SQVTM and CDR2 ANQGSEA come from the germline V gene. With V trimmed by 0 bases and J by 2 bases, 13 bases remained unmatched. The CDR3 is 18 residues long. CDR3 residues: CSVEETNGGAQSTDTQYF. The CDR3 bases are TGCAGCGTTGAAGAGACTAACGGGGGGGCCCAATCCACAGATACGCAGTATTTT.